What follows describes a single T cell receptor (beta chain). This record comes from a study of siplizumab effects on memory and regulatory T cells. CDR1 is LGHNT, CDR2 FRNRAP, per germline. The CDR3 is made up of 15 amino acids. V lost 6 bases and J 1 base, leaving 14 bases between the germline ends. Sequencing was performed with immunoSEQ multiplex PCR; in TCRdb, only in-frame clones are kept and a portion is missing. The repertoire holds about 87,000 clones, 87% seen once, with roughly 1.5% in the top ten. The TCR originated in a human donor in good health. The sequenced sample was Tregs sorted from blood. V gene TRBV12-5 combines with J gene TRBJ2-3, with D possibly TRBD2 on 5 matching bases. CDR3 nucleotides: TGTGCTAGTGGCTCCGGACTTGTAGGCACAGATACGCAGTATTTT. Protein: CASGSGLVGTDTQYF.